A single sample is the source of the 9 T cell receptor beta chains below, sequenced in a study of shared clonotypes between healthy human individuals. TCRdb's copy holds only in-frame clones and misses some; the assay was immunoSEQ multiplex PCR. Of roughly 810,000 clones listed, about 96% are singletons. As defined, naive CD8 cells were CD45RO-negative and positively selected for CCR7, with terminally differentiated effector memory CD45RA+ cells excluded. The specimen sequenced was naive CD8+ T cells sorted from blood. The receptors stem from a man in his thirties or forties in good health.

This chain connects TRBV11-3 to TRBJ2-1, with D possibly being TRBD2 (5 bases). Germline V lookup: CDR1 SGHNT, CDR2 YENEEA. The germline V and J ends were trimmed by 5 bases and 6 bases, with 20 bases remaining between them. CDR3 length: 16 amino acids. Written as DNA, the CDR3 is TGTGCCAGCAGCGCCCATTTTACCAGCGGCGCCAATGAGCAGTTCTTC. Its translation is CASSAHFTSGANEQFF. Full variable domain (remainder filled in from reference TRBV11-3 and TRBJ2-1): EAGVVQSPRYKIIEKKQPVAFWCNPISGHNTLYWYLQNLGQGPELLIRYENEEAVDDSQLPKDRFSAERLKGVDSTLKIQPAELGDSAVYLCASSAHFTSGANEQFFGPGTRLTVL.

The chain is built from TRBV5-4 and TRBJ2-1; perhaps TRBD2 as D (6 bases). The V end was cut by 3 bases, the J end by 7 bases, with 14 bases between. The V gene's germline CDR1 is SGHNT and CDR2 YYREEE (reference sequence). This CDR3 has 14 residues. The CDR3 spells CASSSTGSANEQFF. DNA for the CDR3: TGTGCCAGCAGCTCTACCGGGAGTGCGAATGAGCAGTTCTTC. Full variable domain (remainder filled in from reference TRBV5-4 and TRBJ2-1): ETGVTQSPTHLIKTRGQQVTLRCSSQSGHNTVSWYQQALGQGPQFIFQYYREEENGRGNFPPRFSGLQFPNYSSELNVNALELDDSALYLCASSSTGSANEQFFGPGTRLTVL.

As to this clone: Other DNA sequences in this specimen translate into the identical CDR3. CDR3 loop: CASSVGQGTEQYF. The CDR3 DNA reads TGTGCCAGCAGCGTAGGACAGGGCACCGAGCAGTACTTC. The J gene is TRBJ2-7, the V gene TRBV9; 7 bases match TRBD1. Per germline, CDR1 SGDLS and CDR2 YYNGEE. V dropped 0 bases and J dropped 6; count of bases not matched to a gene: 3. The CDR3 loop spans 13 amino acids.

The chain has TRBV5-4 and TRBJ2-7; maybe TRBD2 (5 bases). CDR1 is SGHNT, CDR2 YYREEE, per germline (reference sequence). V gave up 1 base and J gave up 6 bases, with 8 bases separating them. This CDR3 has 12 residues. CDR3 residues: CASSLSRGEQYF. In DNA form, the CDR3 reads TGTGCCAGCAGCTTGTCTCGGGGCGAGCAGTACTTC. The variable domain in full, completed from reference TRBV5-4 and TRBJ2-7, reads ETGVTQSPTHLIKTRGQQVTLRCSSQSGHNTVSWYQQALGQGPQFIFQYYREEENGRGNFPPRFSGLQFPNYSSELNVNALELDDSALYLCASSLSRGEQYFGPGTRLTVT.

The chain couples TRBV5-6 to TRBJ2-7; D perhaps matches TRBD1 (5 bases). Germline V gene sequence: CDR1 SGHDT, CDR2 YYEEEE. V was trimmed by 3 bases and J by 2 bases, leaving 21 bases between them. This CDR3 has 17 amino acids. CDR3 DNA sequence: TGTGCCAGCAGCTCCCTTTACCTCGACAGTGCCGCCTACGAGCAGTACTTC. Translated: CASSSLYLDSAAYEQYF.

J is TRBJ2-1 and V is TRBV4-3; D not certain. CDR3 length: 13 residues. Germline V gives CDR1 LGHNA, CDR2 YSLEER. V gave up 0 bases and J gave up 5 bases, with 5 bases separating them. The CDR3 nucleotides are TGCGCCAGCAGCCAAGACCTCCACAATGAGCAGTTCTTC. Amino acid sequence: CASSQDLHNEQFF.

For the CDR3, the DNA is TGTGCCAGCAGCTCAGGACCTAGTGGGTACAATGAGCAGTTCTTC. Translated: CASSSGPSGYNEQFF. This chain joins TRBV7-8 and TRBJ2-1; D gene ambiguous. The CDR3 covers 15 residues. Germline loops: CDR1 SGHVS, CDR2 FQNEAQ. The V end was cut by 4 bases, the J end by 4 bases, with 14 bases between.

The V and J genes are TRBV27 and TRBJ1-5; D is uncertain. Germline CDR1 reads MNHEY; CDR2 reads SMNVEV (reference sequence). CDR3 length: 13 residues. V was cut by 8 bases and J by 7 bases, with 15 bases left in between. The CDR3 here is CASSWGSMQPQHF. As DNA, the CDR3 is TGTGCCAGCTCCTGGGGTTCTATGCAGCCCCAGCATTTT.

CDR3 amino acids: CASSPPSGGSGYTF. Here the CDR3 DNA reads TGTGCCAGCAGTCCCCCTTCTGGGGGTTCTGGCTACACCTTC. V is TRBV27 and J is TRBJ1-2; D is perhaps TRBD1 (5 bases). There are 14 residues in the CDR3. Trimming cost V 5 bases and J 7 bases, with 17 bases left between them. Germline V CDR1 and CDR2: MNHEY, SMNVEV (reference sequence).